The sequence of this T cell receptor beta chain was determined in a study of blood T cell repertoires in COVID-19. Looking at the study overall: Collection of acute and convalescent COVID-19 samples took place in the United States, Italy and Spain. From T cells, B-cell-depleted T cells, or PBMCs came the material, which was cDNA or gDNA.

In the source study's methods: Estimated nucleated cell counts came from reference gene primer amplification. Measured with immunoSEQ multiplex PCR; TCRdb has only the in-frame clones, and not every one. V and J calls and clone size are those listed in that table; D and trimming were worked out from the DNA. The table has around 30,000 clones, 80% to 95% seen once. The ends lost 7 bases at V and 5 bases at J; junction bases unmatched: 11. CDR1 is MNHEY, CDR2 SVGAGI, per germline. CDR3 length equals 14 residues. The V gene is TRBV6-5, the J gene TRBJ2-7; 7 nucleotides agree with TRBD1. Sequencing was performed on peripheral blood. This receptor was taken from a man aged 55 to 70 with acute or convalescent COVID-19. In DNA form, the CDR3 reads TGTGCCAGCACTAGAACGGACAGGAGACACGAGCAGTACTTC. This encodes CASTRTDRRHEQYF.